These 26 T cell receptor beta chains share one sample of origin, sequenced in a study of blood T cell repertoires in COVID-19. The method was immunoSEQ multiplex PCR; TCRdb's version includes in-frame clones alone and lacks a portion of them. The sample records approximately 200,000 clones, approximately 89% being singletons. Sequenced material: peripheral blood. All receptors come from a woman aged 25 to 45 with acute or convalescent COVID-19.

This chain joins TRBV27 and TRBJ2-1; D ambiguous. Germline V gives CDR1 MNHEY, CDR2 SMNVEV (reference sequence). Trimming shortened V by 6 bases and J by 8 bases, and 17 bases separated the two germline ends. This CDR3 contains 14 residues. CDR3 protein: CASRLFDLDYEQFF. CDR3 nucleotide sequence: TGTGCCAGCAGACTTTTTGATCTCGATTATGAGCAGTTCTTC.

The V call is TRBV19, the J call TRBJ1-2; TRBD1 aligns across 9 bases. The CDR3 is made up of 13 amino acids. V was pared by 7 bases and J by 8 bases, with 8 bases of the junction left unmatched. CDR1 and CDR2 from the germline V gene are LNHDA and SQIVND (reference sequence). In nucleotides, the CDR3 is TGTGCCAGTACCACCGGGACAGGGAGGGGCTACACCTTC. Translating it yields CASTTGTGRGYTF.

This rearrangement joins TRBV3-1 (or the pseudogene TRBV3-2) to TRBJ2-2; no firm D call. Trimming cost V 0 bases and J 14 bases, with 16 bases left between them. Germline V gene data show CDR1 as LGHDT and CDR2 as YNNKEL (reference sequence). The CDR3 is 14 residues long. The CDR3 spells CASSQDLVSRRLFF. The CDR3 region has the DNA TGTGCCAGCAGCCAAGATCTCGTCAGCCGGAGACTGTTTTTT.

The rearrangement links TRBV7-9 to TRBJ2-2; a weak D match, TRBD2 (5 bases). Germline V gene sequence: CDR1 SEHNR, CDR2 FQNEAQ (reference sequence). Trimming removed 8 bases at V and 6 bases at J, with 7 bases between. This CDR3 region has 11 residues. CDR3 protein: CASRGPGELFF. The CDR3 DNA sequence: TGTGCCAGCCGAGGGCCCGGGGAGCTGTTTTTT. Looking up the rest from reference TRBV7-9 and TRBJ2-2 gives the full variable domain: DTGVSQNPRHKITKRGQNVTFRCDPISEHNRLYWYRQTLGQGPEFLTYFQNEAQLEKSRLLSDRFSAERPKGSFSTLEIQRTEQGDSAMYLCASRGPGELFFGEGSRLTVL.

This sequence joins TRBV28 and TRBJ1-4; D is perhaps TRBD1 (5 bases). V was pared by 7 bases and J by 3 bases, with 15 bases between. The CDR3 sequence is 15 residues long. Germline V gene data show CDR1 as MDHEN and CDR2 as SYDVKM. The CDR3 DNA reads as TGTGCCAGCAAGGCGACAGACCTATCTAATGAAAAACTGTTTTTT. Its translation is CASKATDLSNEKLFF.

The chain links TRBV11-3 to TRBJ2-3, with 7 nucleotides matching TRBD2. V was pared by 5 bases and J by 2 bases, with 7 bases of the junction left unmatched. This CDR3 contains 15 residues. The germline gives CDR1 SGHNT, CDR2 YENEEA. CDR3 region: CASSAPGLNTDTQYF. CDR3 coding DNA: TGTGCCAGCAGCGCGCCGGGACTAAACACAGATACGCAGTATTTT.

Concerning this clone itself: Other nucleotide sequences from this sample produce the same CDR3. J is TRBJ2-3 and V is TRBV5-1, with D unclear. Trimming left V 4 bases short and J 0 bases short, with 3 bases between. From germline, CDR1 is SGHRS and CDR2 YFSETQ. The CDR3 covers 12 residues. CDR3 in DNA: TGCGCCAGCAGCCGGAGCACAGATACGCAGTATTTT. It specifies CASSRSTDTQYF.

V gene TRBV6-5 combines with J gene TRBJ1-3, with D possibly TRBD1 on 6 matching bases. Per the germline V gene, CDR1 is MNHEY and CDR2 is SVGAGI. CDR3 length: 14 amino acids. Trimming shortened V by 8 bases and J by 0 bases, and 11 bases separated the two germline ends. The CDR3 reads CASGNRDSGNTIYF. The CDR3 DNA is TGTGCCAGCGGGAACAGGGACTCTGGAAACACCATATATTTT.

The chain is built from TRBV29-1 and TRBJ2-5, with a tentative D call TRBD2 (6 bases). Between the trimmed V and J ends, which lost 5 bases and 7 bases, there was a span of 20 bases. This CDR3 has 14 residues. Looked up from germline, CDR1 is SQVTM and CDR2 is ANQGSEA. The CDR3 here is CSVTDSSLSGTQYF. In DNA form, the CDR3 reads TGCAGCGTTACGGACTCTAGCCTTAGCGGGACCCAGTACTTC. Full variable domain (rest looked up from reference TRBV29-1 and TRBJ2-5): SAVISQKPSRDICQRGTSLTIQCQVDSQVTMMFWYRQQPGQSLTLIATANQGSEATYESGFVIDKFPISRPNLTFSTLTVSNMSPEDSSIYLCSVTDSSLSGTQYFGPGTRLLVL.

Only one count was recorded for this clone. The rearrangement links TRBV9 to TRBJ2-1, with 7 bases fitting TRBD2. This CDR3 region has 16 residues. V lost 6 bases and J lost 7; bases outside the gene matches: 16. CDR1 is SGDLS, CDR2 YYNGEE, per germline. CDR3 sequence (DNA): TGTGCCAGCACGTCCTCCGGGGGGACCTTTGAGAATGAGCAGTTCTTC. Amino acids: CASTSSGGTFENEQFF.

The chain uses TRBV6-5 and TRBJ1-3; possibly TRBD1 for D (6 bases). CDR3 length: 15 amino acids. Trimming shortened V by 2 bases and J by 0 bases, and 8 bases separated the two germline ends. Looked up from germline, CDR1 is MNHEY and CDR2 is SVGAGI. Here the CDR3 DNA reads TGTGCCAGCAGTTACCAGGGGCTCTCTGGAAACACCATATATTTT. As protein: CASSYQGLSGNTIYF.

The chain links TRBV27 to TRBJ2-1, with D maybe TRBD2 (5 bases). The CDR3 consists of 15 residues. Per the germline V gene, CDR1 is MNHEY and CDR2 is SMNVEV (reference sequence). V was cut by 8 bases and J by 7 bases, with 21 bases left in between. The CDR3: CASFPYEPSGNEQFF. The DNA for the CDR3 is TGTGCCAGCTTCCCGTATGAACCCTCGGGAAATGAGCAGTTCTTC.

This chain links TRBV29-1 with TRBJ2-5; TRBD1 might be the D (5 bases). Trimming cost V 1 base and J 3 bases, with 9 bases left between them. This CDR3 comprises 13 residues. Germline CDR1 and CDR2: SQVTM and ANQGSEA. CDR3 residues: CSVEGTQKETQYF. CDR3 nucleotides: TGCAGCGTTGAAGGGACACAGAAAGAGACCCAGTACTTC.

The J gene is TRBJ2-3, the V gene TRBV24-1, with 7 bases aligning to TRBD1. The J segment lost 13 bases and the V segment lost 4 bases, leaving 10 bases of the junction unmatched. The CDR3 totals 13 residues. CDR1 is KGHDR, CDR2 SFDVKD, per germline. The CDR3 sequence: CATSDLQGKKEYF. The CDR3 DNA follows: TGTGCCACCAGTGACCTACAGGGGAAGAAAGAGTATTTT.

CDR3 sequence: CASSIDDRGNSPLHF. CDR3 nucleotide sequence: TGTGCCAGTAGTATAGACGACAGGGGAAATTCACCCCTCCACTTT. The chain is built from TRBV19 and TRBJ1-6; 8 positions match TRBD1. J gave up 7 bases and V 0 bases, and 2 bases lay outside the gene matches. The CDR3 consists of 15 residues. Germline lookup yields CDR1 LNHDA and CDR2 SQIVND (reference sequence).

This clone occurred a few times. The CDR3 DNA is TGTGCCAGTAGTGTACAGGGGGCTCCCAACTCCTACGAGCAGTACTTC. This encodes CASSVQGAPNSYEQYF. The rearrangement uses TRBV19 and TRBJ2-7; 9 nucleotides align to TRBD1. Trimming at V came to 5 bases and at J to 0 bases, leaving 8 bases not matched to a gene. Germline CDR1 is LNHDA and CDR2 is SQIVND (reference sequence). This CDR3 comprises 16 residues.

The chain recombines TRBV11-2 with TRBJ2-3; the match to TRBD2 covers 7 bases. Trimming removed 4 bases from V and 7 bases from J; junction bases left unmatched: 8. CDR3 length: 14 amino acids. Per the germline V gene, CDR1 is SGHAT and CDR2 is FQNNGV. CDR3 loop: CASSSWTSLYTQYF. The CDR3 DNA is TGTGCCAGCAGCTCTTGGACTAGTCTTTATACGCAGTATTTT. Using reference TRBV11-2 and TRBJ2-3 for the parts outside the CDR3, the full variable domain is EAGVAQSPRYKIIEKRQSVAFWCNPISGHATLYWYQQILGQGPKLLIQFQNNGVVDDSQLPKDRFSAERLKGVDSTLKIQPAKLEDSAVYLCASSSWTSLYTQYFGPGTRLTVL.

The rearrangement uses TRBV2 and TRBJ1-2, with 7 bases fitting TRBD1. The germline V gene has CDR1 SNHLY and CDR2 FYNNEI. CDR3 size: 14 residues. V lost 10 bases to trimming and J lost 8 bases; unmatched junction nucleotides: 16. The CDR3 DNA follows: TGTGCCACAAAGGACTGGACAGGCGGAGAGGGCTACACCTTC. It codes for CATKDWTGGEGYTF.

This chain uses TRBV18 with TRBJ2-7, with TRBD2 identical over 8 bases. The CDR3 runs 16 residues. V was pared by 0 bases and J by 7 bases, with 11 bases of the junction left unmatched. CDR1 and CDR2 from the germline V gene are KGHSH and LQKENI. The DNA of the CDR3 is TGTGCCAGCTCACCACCGACCGGGAGGGCCATAAGGGAGCAGTACTTC. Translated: CASSPPTGRAIREQYF.

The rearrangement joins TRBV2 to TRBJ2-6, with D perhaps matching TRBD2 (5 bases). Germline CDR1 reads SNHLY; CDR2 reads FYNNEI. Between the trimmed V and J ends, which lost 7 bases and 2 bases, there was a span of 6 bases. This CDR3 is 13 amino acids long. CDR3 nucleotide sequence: TGTGCCAGCACGGGGACTGGGGCCAACGTCCTGACTTTC. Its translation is CASTGTGANVLTF.

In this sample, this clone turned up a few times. Here the CDR3 DNA reads TGTGCCAGCAGCTTTAACAGGGGGCTAGAGACCCAGTACTTC. This encodes CASSFNRGLETQYF. The gene calls are TRBV7-8 and TRBJ2-5; 9 nucleotides agree with TRBD1. The CDR3 length is 14 residues. Germline V gene sequence: CDR1 SGHVS, CDR2 FQNEAQ. Trimming at V came to 3 bases and at J to 4 bases, leaving 3 bases not matched to a gene. Looking up the rest from reference TRBV7-8 and TRBJ2-5 gives the full variable domain: GAGVSQSPRYKVAKRGQDVALRCDPISGHVSLFWYQQALGQGPEFLTYFQNEAQLDKSGLPSDRFFAERPEGSVSTLKIQRTQQEDSAVYLCASSFNRGLETQYFGPGTRLLVL.

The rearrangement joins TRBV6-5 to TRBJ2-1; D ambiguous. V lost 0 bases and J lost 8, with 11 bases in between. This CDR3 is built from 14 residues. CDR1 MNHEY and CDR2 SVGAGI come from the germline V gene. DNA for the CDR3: TGTGCCAGCAGTTACTCTAGTATTATGGATGAGCAGTTCTTC. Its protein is CASSYSSIMDEQFF.

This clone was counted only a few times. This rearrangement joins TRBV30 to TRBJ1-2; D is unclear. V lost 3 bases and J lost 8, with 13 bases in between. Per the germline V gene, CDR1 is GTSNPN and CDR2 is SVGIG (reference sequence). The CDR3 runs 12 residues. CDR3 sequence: CAWSTLRRGYTF. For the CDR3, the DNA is TGTGCCTGGAGCACCCTTCGCAGGGGCTACACCTTC.

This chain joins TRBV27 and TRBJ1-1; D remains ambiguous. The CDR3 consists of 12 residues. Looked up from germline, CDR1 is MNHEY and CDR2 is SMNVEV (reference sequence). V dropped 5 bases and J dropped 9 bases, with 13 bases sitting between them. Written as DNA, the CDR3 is TGTGCCAGCAGTCTCCTAGATGAAAAAGCTTTCTTT. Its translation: CASSLLDEKAFF.

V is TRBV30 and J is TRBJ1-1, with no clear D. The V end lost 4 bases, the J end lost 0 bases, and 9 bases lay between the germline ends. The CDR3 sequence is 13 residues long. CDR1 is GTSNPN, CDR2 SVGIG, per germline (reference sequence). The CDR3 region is CAWTVYMNTEAFF. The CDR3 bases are TGTGCCTGGACAGTATATATGAACACTGAAGCTTTCTTT. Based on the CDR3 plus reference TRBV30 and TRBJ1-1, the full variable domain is SQTIHQWPATLVQPVGSPLSLECTVEGTSNPNLYWYRQAAGRGLQLLFYSVGIGQISSEVPQNLSASRPQDRQFILSSKKLLLSDSGFYLCAWTVYMNTEAFFGQGTRLTVV.

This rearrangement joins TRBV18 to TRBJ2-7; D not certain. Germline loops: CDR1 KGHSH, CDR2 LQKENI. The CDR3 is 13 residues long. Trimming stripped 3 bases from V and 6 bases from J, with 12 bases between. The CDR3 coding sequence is TGTGCCAGCTCACCTATGATCGCGAGCGAGCAGTACTTC. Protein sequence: CASSPMIASEQYF.